This passage covers 10 T cell receptor beta chains from one sample sequenced in a study of response to subunit inactivated influenza vaccine. TCRdb fed the RT-PCR reads into MiXCR, producing one record per CDR3 protein. This table holds fewer than 650,000 distinct CDR3 sequences, 13% found once. The sample was PBMCs from blood, taken 45 days after vaccination. The receptor source for this set is a man over 45 who received an inactivated influenza vaccine.

The rearrangement uses TRBV30 and TRBJ2-7, with TRBD1 as a possible D gene (5 bases). The CDR3 length is 12 residues. V shed 2 bases and J shed 3 bases, with 8 bases lying between them. Per germline, CDR1 GTSNPN and CDR2 SVGIG (reference sequence). The CDR3: CAWSRQSYEQYF. CDR3 bases: TGTGCCTGGAGTAGACAGAGCTACGAGCAGTACTTC.

The chain carries TRBV4-3 and TRBJ1-2, with 11 bases fitting TRBD1. This CDR3 is 17 amino acids long. CDR1 is LGHNA and CDR2 is YSLEER in the germline V gene. J was trimmed by 4 bases and V by 1 base; bases with no gene match: 8. CDR3 in amino acids: CASSQVYGTGGTYGYTF. In nucleotides, the CDR3 is TGCGCCAGCAGCCAAGTTTACGGGACAGGGGGGACCTATGGCTACACCTTC.

This clonotype was detected many times. This chain connects TRBV12-3 or TRBV12-4 to TRBJ1-5, with D uncertain. The CDR3 extends over 15 amino acids. V was cut by 3 bases and J by 0 bases, with 9 bases left in between. CDR3 sequence reads: CASSFRALSNQPQHF. CDR3 DNA: TGTGCCAGCAGTTTCCGGGCCCTTAGCAATCAGCCCCAGCATTTT.

This chain joins TRBV29-1 and TRBJ2-7; D may correspond to TRBD1 or TRBD2 (5 bases each). V was shortened by 0 bases and J by 0 bases, with 12 bases between the two germline ends. The germline V gene has CDR1 SQVTM and CDR2 ANQGSEA. The length of the CDR3 is 15 residues. CDR3 amino acids: CSVEETVRGSYEQYF. The DNA of the CDR3 is TGCAGCGTTGAAGAGACAGTGAGGGGCTCCTACGAGCAGTACTTC.

This clonotype was seen only a few times. The chain joins TRBV12-3 or TRBV12-4 to TRBJ2-1, with D perhaps being TRBD1 or TRBD2 (7 bases each). The V end lost 10 bases, the J end lost 8 bases, and 18 bases lay between the germline ends. The CDR3 is 13 residues long. The CDR3 loop is CATGGGLGYEQFF. The CDR3 DNA reads TGTGCCACAGGGGGGGGCCTGGGGTATGAGCAGTTCTTC.

The CDR3 sequence is CSVEDPGGDEQYF. The CDR3 DNA reads TGCAGCGTTGAAGACCCAGGGGGAGACGAGCAGTACTTC. This rearrangement joins TRBV29-1 to TRBJ2-7, with 7 bases that match TRBD1. The V segment lost 0 bases and the J segment 5 bases; nucleotides outside the gene matches: 4. Germline lookup yields CDR1 SQVTM and CDR2 ANQGSEA. This CDR3 is 13 amino acids long.

The sample holds a few counts of this clonotype. This chain links TRBV19 with TRBJ2-7; 8 positions match TRBD1. This CDR3 comprises 14 residues. Trimming cost V 6 bases and J 2 bases; bases outside gene matches: 6. Germline V gene data show CDR1 as LNHDA and CDR2 as SQIVND (reference sequence). CDR3 residues: CASSGGDRTYEQYF. The CDR3 region has the DNA TGTGCCAGTAGCGGAGGGGACAGGACCTACGAGCAGTACTTC.

This clonotype was counted a few times. The chain couples TRBV20-1 to TRBJ2-4, with D maybe TRBD2 (6 bases). The CDR3 is made up of 13 amino acids. V lost 4 bases to trimming and J lost 0 bases, with 7 bases between them. The germline V gene encodes CDR1 DFQATT and CDR2 SNEGSKA (reference sequence). The CDR3 region has the DNA TGCAGTGCTACAGCGGGAGCCAAAAACATTCAGTACTTC. As protein: CSATAGAKNIQYF.

The rearrangement joins TRBV5-1 to TRBJ2-7; tentative D call: TRBD1 (6 bases). V was clipped by 1 base and J by 3 bases, with 11 bases between them. This CDR3 has 14 amino acids. CDR1 is SGHRS and CDR2 is YFSETQ in the germline V gene. CDR3 coding DNA: TGCGCCAGCAGCTTGTGGCAGGGGAACTACGAGCAGTACTTC. Translated, it gives CASSLWQGNYEQYF.

This clonotype turned up a few times. The V gene is TRBV5-6, the J gene TRBJ2-5; perhaps TRBD2 as D (5 bases). Germline values: CDR1 SGHDT, CDR2 YYEEEE. Deletions cut 1 base from V and 2 bases from J, with 12 bases between. This CDR3 spans 15 amino acids. CDR3 in amino acids: CASSLRPGGQETQYF. As DNA, the CDR3 is TGTGCCAGCAGCTTGCGCCCGGGCGGGCAAGAGACCCAGTACTTC.